Following are 9 T cell receptor beta chains from one sample sequenced in a study of T cell clones after liver transplantation (dated 2019 in TCRdb). The method behind the library was the immunoSEQ multiplex PCR assay. Not all clones reach the TCRdb copy of this immuneACCESS table, which keeps in-frame sequences only. Checked studies attribute under half of the gap to unresolved V genes and leave the rest unexplained. The sample data list 55,000 or so clones, and about 64% of these were observed just once. Together, the top ten hold 15% of the sample. The sample's time point label, decoded: pre-transplant. This material consisted of CD4+ T cells from blood, taken before liver transplant. The receptors were sampled from a human donor who received a liver transplant.

The chain employs TRBV19 and TRBJ2-7; D is perhaps TRBD1 (6 bases). The CDR3 length is 15 residues. Germline V lookup: CDR1 LNHDA, CDR2 SQIVND (reference sequence). V lost 8 bases and J 4 bases, leaving 21 bases between the germline ends. CDR3 DNA sequence: TGTGCCAGTGCGCCCGCCGGGACACCTAGTTACGAGCAGTACTTC. Protein product: CASAPAGTPSYEQYF.

This rearrangement joins TRBV28 to TRBJ1-2; maybe TRBD1 (6 bases). Per the germline V gene, CDR1 is MDHEN and CDR2 is SYDVKM. This CDR3 is 15 amino acids long. V was clipped by 6 bases and J by 4 bases, with 18 bases between them. Written as DNA, the CDR3 is TGTGCCAGCAGCCGGGACACCTTGACCACCTATGGCTACACCTTC. Translated: CASSRDTLTTYGYTF.

The V gene is TRBV7-6, the J gene TRBJ2-7, with a tentative D call TRBD1 (5 bases). Trimming shortened V by 6 bases and J by 0 bases, and 15 bases separated the two germline ends. The germline CDR1 and CDR2 sequences are SGHVS and FNYEAQ. The CDR3 runs 15 residues. The CDR3 DNA follows: TGTGCCAGCAGTCCTATCCGACAGAACTCCTACGAGCAGTACTTC. Protein sequence: CASSPIRQNSYEQYF.

This chain links TRBV2 with TRBJ1-5, with 7 bases lining up with TRBD1. Germline CDR1 and CDR2: SNHLY and FYNNEI. The CDR3 runs to 13 residues. The junction had 6 bases not matched to a gene; V was cut back by 6 bases and J by 7 bases. The chain's CDR3 is CASRKGGGQPQHF. The CDR3 coding sequence is TGTGCCAGCAGGAAAGGGGGCGGCCAGCCCCAGCATTTT.

The rearrangement uses TRBV28 and TRBJ1-2; D is perhaps TRBD1 (5 bases). V was clipped by 2 bases and J by 6 bases, with 10 bases between them. The CDR3 totals 13 residues. Germline V gene data show CDR1 as MDHEN and CDR2 as SYDVKM. The CDR3 DNA reads TGTGCCAGCAGTTTAGGGGCGGACGATGGCTACACCTTC. It yields the protein CASSLGADDGYTF.

This clone was detected once. This chain joins TRBV7-8 and TRBJ1-2; D not certain. This CDR3 contains 14 residues. The germline V and J ends were trimmed by 3 bases and 1 base, with 9 bases remaining between them. Germline V gene data show CDR1 as SGHVS and CDR2 as FQNEAQ. As DNA, the CDR3 is TGTGCCAGCAGCTTGGGAGAACTTAACTATGGCTACACCTTC. Its translation is CASSLGELNYGYTF.

The chain is built from TRBV28 and TRBJ1-2; D gene unclear. Germline assignment: CDR1 MDHEN and CDR2 SYDVKM. Deletions cut 5 bases from V and 2 bases from J, with 9 bases between. The CDR3 covers 13 residues. CDR3 in amino acids: CASSGPPNYGYTF. In DNA, the CDR3 is TGTGCCAGCAGTGGCCCACCCAACTATGGCTACACCTTC.

The chain joins TRBV10-2 to TRBJ2-7; D gene ambiguous. With 6 bases removed from V and 3 bases from J, the gap between germline ends came to 9 bases. The CDR3 sequence is 12 residues long. Germline CDR1 WSHSY, CDR2 SAAADI. The CDR3 sequence is CASRETDYEQYF. The CDR3 DNA follows: TGCGCCAGCAGGGAGACTGACTACGAGCAGTACTTC.

This clone was picked up a small number of times. V is TRBV6-5 and J is TRBJ2-1; no reliable D call. This CDR3 is 16 amino acids long. With 0 bases removed from V and 1 base from J, the gap between germline ends came to 10 bases. Germline values: CDR1 MNHEY, CDR2 SVGAGI. The CDR3 here is CASSYSNSRSYNEQFF. CDR3 sequence (DNA): TGTGCCAGCAGTTACTCGAACAGCCGGTCCTACAATGAGCAGTTCTTC.